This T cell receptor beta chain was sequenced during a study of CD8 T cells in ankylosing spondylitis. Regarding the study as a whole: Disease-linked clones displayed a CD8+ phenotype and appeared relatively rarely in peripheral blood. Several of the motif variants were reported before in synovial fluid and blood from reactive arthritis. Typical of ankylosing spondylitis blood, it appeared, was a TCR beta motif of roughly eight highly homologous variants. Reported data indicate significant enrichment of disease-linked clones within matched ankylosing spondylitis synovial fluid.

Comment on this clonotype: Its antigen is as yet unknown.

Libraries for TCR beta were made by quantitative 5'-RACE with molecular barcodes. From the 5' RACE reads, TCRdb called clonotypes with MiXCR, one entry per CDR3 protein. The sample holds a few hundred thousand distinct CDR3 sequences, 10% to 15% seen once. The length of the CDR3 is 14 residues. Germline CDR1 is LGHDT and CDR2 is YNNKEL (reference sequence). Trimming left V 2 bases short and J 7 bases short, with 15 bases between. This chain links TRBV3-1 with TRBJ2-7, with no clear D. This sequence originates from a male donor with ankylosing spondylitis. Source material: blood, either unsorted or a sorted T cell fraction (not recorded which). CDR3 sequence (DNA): TGTGCCAGCAGCCAAACAATCCGGGTAAGAGAGCAGTACTTC. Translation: CASSQTIRVREQYF.